These T cell receptor beta chains were read from a single sample in a study of blood T cell repertoires in COVID-19. This table comes from immunoSEQ multiplex PCR, and its TCRdb copy is limited to in-frame clones, with some not included. The data hold about 240,000 clones, with about four fifths observed a single time. Sequencing was performed on peripheral blood. The receptors derive from a man aged 45-65 years with acute or convalescent COVID-19. Each CDR3 is given with its conserved first and last residue. Fields, in order: V gene, J gene, D gene, clone size, CDR3 DNA, CDR3 protein. A D gene is named only where the DNA matches it firmly. Clone size is not always given. Where it is, it says once, few, many or a class for expanded clones.

V gene: TRBV10-3; J gene: TRBJ2-7; D gene: NA; clone size: few; CDR3 DNA: TGTGCCATCAGTGAGTCGGTGGCGGGGTCCTACGAGCAGTACTTC; CDR3 protein: CAISESVAGSYEQYF
V gene: TRBV27; J gene: TRBJ2-7; D gene: TRBD2; clone size: NA; CDR3 DNA: TGTGCCAGCACCCAGTGGTGCGGGGGTTCCGACGAGCAGTACTTC; CDR3 protein: CASTQWCGGSDEQYF
V gene: TRBV7-9; J gene: TRBJ1-5; D gene: NA; clone size: NA; CDR3 DNA: TGTGCCAGCAGCTTAGACGGGTACTATCAGCCCCAGCATTTT; CDR3 protein: CASSLDGYYQPQHF
V gene: TRBV4-1; J gene: TRBJ1-1; D gene: NA; clone size: NA; CDR3 DNA: TGCGCCAGCAGCCAAGATCCAGATTCCACTGAAGCTTTCTTT; CDR3 protein: CASSQDPDSTEAFF
V gene: TRBV15; J gene: TRBJ1-5; D gene: NA; clone size: NA; CDR3 DNA: TGTGCCACCAGCAGAGAGGGGCAGGCTTGGGATAGCAATCAGCCCCAGCATTTT; CDR3 protein: CATSREGQAWDSNQPQHF
V gene: TRBV28; J gene: TRBJ2-7; D gene: NA; clone size: NA; CDR3 DNA: TGTGCCAGCTTAGGAGGTCTGTCCTACGAGCAGTACTTC; CDR3 protein: CASLGGLSYEQYF
V gene: TRBV5-1; J gene: TRBJ2-2; D gene: TRBD1; clone size: NA; CDR3 DNA: TGCGCCAGCAGCTCGAGTGGACAGGGCACCGGGGAGCTGTTTTTT; CDR3 protein: CASSSSGQGTGELFF
V gene: TRBV15; J gene: TRBJ2-1; D gene: TRBD2; clone size: NA; CDR3 DNA: TGTGCCACCAGCAGACTAGCGGGAACCTACAATGAGCAGTTCTTC; CDR3 protein: CATSRLAGTYNEQFF
V gene: TRBV5-1; J gene: TRBJ1-2; D gene: TRBD1; clone size: NA; CDR3 DNA: TGCGCCAGCAGCTTGGAGGGGGCCTATGGCTACACCTTC; CDR3 protein: CASSLEGAYGYTF
V gene: TRBV28; J gene: TRBJ1-5; D gene: NA; clone size: NA; CDR3 DNA: TGTGCCAGCAGCGACCGGGAGCCCCAGCATTTT; CDR3 protein: CASSDREPQHF
V gene: TRBV10-2; J gene: TRBJ2-7; D gene: TRBD2; clone size: NA; CDR3 DNA: TGCGCCAGCAGTGAGTTAGCGGGAGTGGGCGAGCAGTACTTC; CDR3 protein: CASSELAGVGEQYF
V gene: TRBV7-2; J gene: TRBJ2-2; D gene: NA; clone size: NA; CDR3 DNA: TGTGCCAGCAATTGGGGGGGGCCTGACACCGGGGAGCTGTTTTTT; CDR3 protein: CASNWGGPDTGELFF
V gene: TRBV7-9; J gene: TRBJ1-2; D gene: NA; clone size: NA; CDR3 DNA: TGTGCCAGCAGCTTAGACAGGGCCCAAATTTTAGGCTACACCTTC; CDR3 protein: CASSLDRAQILGYTF
V gene: TRBV10-3; J gene: TRBJ2-7; D gene: TRBD1; clone size: NA; CDR3 DNA: TGTGCCATCAGTGTCTCCTCAGCAGGGGGCGGCTACGAGCAGTACTTC; CDR3 protein: CAISVSSAGGGYEQYF
V gene: TRBV18; J gene: TRBJ1-1; D gene: NA; clone size: few; CDR3 DNA: TGTGCCAGCTCACCAGTTGACACATTCACTGAAGCTTTCTTT; CDR3 protein: CASSPVDTFTEAFF
V gene: TRBV14; J gene: TRBJ2-7; D gene: NA; clone size: NA; CDR3 DNA: TGTGCCAGCAGCCAAGTTACAGGTCTATCACGTATGGCATCCTACGAGCAGTACTTC; CDR3 protein: CASSQVTGLSRMASYEQYF
V gene: TRBV29-1; J gene: TRBJ1-1; D gene: NA; clone size: once; CDR3 DNA: TGCAGCACGGCCCTCACAGGGAACACTGAAGCTTTCTTT; CDR3 protein: CSTALTGNTEAFF
V gene: TRBV3-1/TRBV3-2; J gene: TRBJ2-7; D gene: TRBD1; clone size: NA; CDR3 DNA: TGTGCCAGCAGCGACGGACAGGGCACCTACGAGCAGTACTTC; CDR3 protein: CASSDGQGTYEQYF
V gene: TRBV27; J gene: TRBJ1-2; D gene: NA; clone size: once; CDR3 DNA: TGTGCCAGCAGTTCGACGGGGTTGGGCTACACCTTC; CDR3 protein: CASSSTGLGYTF
V gene: TRBV9; J gene: TRBJ2-1; D gene: NA; clone size: NA; CDR3 DNA: TGTGCCAGCAGCGTAGAGTCCGGGTCGGGCAATGAGCAGTTCTTC; CDR3 protein: CASSVESGSGNEQFF
V gene: TRBV6-5; J gene: TRBJ2-1; D gene: TRBD1; clone size: NA; CDR3 DNA: TGTGCCACCAGGACAGGGAAAACCCATGAGCAGTTCTTC; CDR3 protein: CATRTGKTHEQFF
V gene: TRBV11-2; J gene: TRBJ2-7; D gene: NA; clone size: NA; CDR3 DNA: TGTGCCAGCAGTTCCCTGAGAGGCAGACCCTACGAGCAGTACTTC; CDR3 protein: CASSSLRGRPYEQYF
V gene: TRBV3-1/TRBV3-2; J gene: TRBJ2-3; D gene: TRBD1; clone size: NA; CDR3 DNA: TGTGCCAGCAGCCAACCTCGGGGACAGACTCGAGATACGCAGTATTTT; CDR3 protein: CASSQPRGQTRDTQYF
V gene: TRBV7-3; J gene: TRBJ2-3; D gene: TRBD2; clone size: NA; CDR3 DNA: TGTGCCAGCAGCCCAAGCGGGGGCACAGATACGCAGTATTTT; CDR3 protein: CASSPSGGTDTQYF
V gene: TRBV27; J gene: TRBJ1-5; D gene: NA; clone size: NA; CDR3 DNA: TGTGCCAGCAGTTTATTACAGGATCAGCCCCAGCATTTT; CDR3 protein: CASSLLQDQPQHF
V gene: TRBV11-3; J gene: TRBJ2-7; D gene: TRBD1; clone size: many; CDR3 DNA: TGTGCCAGCAGCCCCGGACAGGGGAAGCAGTACTTC; CDR3 protein: CASSPGQGKQYF
V gene: TRBV25-1; J gene: TRBJ2-3; D gene: NA; clone size: NA; CDR3 DNA: TGTGCCAGCAGTGAGAGGGCGACTAGCACAGATACGCAGTATTTT; CDR3 protein: CASSERATSTDTQYF
V gene: TRBV15; J gene: TRBJ2-1; D gene: NA; clone size: NA; CDR3 DNA: TGTGCCACCAGCAGAGATCACGGGTTAAATGAGCAGTTCTTC; CDR3 protein: CATSRDHGLNEQFF
V gene: TRBV4-1; J gene: TRBJ1-2; D gene: NA; clone size: NA; CDR3 DNA: TGCGCCAGCAGCCAAGACCCGGGTAAACGCTATGGCTACACCTTC; CDR3 protein: CASSQDPGKRYGYTF
V gene: TRBV9; J gene: TRBJ2-7; D gene: TRBD2; clone size: NA; CDR3 DNA: TGTGCCAGCAGCGTCGGTGGGACTAGCGGGAACTACGAGCAGTACTTC; CDR3 protein: CASSVGGTSGNYEQYF
V gene: TRBV6-1; J gene: TRBJ1-4; D gene: NA; clone size: NA; CDR3 DNA: TGTGCCAGCAGTGAAGCCGTGGGCAGGGCAGATGAAAAACTGTTTTTT; CDR3 protein: CASSEAVGRADEKLFF
V gene: TRBV3-1/TRBV3-2; J gene: TRBJ2-4; D gene: NA; clone size: NA; CDR3 DNA: TGTGCCAGCAGCCAAGCATGGTCAACGGGAAACATTCAGTACTTC; CDR3 protein: CASSQAWSTGNIQYF
V gene: TRBV20-1; J gene: TRBJ1-1; D gene: NA; clone size: NA; CDR3 DNA: TGCAGTGCTAGTAACATGAACACTGAAGCTTTCTTT; CDR3 protein: CSASNMNTEAFF
V gene: TRBV19; J gene: TRBJ1-6; D gene: TRBD1; clone size: NA; CDR3 DNA: TGTGCCAGTAGTCTCGAGGGGACAGGACGGAATTCACCCCTCCACTTT; CDR3 protein: CASSLEGTGRNSPLHF
V gene: TRBV4-1; J gene: TRBJ1-5; D gene: NA; clone size: NA; CDR3 DNA: TGCGCCAGCAGCCAAGTAGGTCAGGCCAAGCAGCCCCAGCATTTT; CDR3 protein: CASSQVGQAKQPQHF
V gene: TRBV19; J gene: TRBJ2-3; D gene: NA; clone size: NA; CDR3 DNA: TGTGCCAGTAGTATCCAACCCAGCGGTACAGATACGCAGTATTTT; CDR3 protein: CASSIQPSGTDTQYF
V gene: TRBV19; J gene: TRBJ1-2; D gene: TRBD1; clone size: NA; CDR3 DNA: TGTGCCAGTAGTCCCCCGGGACAGGCTAACTATGGCTACACCTTC; CDR3 protein: CASSPPGQANYGYTF
V gene: TRBV28; J gene: TRBJ2-3; D gene: TRBD2; clone size: once; CDR3 DNA: TGTGCCAGCAGCGGACTAGCGGGAGCCGCCGGCGGAGATACGCAGTATTTT; CDR3 protein: CASSGLAGAAGGDTQYF
V gene: TRBV19; J gene: TRBJ1-6; D gene: TRBD1; clone size: NA; CDR3 DNA: TGTGCCAGTAGTGGACAGGGGAATTCACCCCTCCACTTT; CDR3 protein: CASSGQGNSPLHF
V gene: TRBV24-1; J gene: TRBJ1-1; D gene: NA; clone size: NA; CDR3 DNA: TGTGCCACCAGTGAGGGGGGGGCTGACACTGAAGCTTTCTTT; CDR3 protein: CATSEGGADTEAFF
V gene: TRBV24-1; J gene: TRBJ2-1; D gene: NA; clone size: NA; CDR3 DNA: TGTGCCACCAGTGATTCTTCCGGACTTGGGAATGAGCAGTTCTTC; CDR3 protein: CATSDSSGLGNEQFF
V gene: TRBV7-9; J gene: TRBJ1-1; D gene: TRBD1; clone size: NA; CDR3 DNA: TGTGCCAGCAGCCTAGAACAGGGGCGGTGGACTGAAGCTTTCTTT; CDR3 protein: CASSLEQGRWTEAFF
V gene: TRBV5-1; J gene: TRBJ1-3; D gene: NA; clone size: once; CDR3 DNA: TGCGCCAGCAGCTTCGGGGGTTCGGACACCATATATTTT; CDR3 protein: CASSFGGSDTIYF
V gene: TRBV14; J gene: TRBJ2-7; D gene: NA; clone size: few; CDR3 DNA: TGTGCCAGCACCGCAAGGCAGGGGCCCTACGAGCAGTACTTC; CDR3 protein: CASTARQGPYEQYF
V gene: TRBV7-6; J gene: TRBJ1-2; D gene: TRBD1; clone size: NA; CDR3 DNA: TGTGCCAGCAGCGGACAACAGGGGGCTGGAACTGGCTACACCTTC; CDR3 protein: CASSGQQGAGTGYTF
V gene: TRBV29-1; J gene: TRBJ1-1; D gene: NA; clone size: NA; CDR3 DNA: TGCAGCGTTTTTTCTTCGGTGAACACTGAAGCTTTCTTT; CDR3 protein: CSVFSSVNTEAFF
V gene: TRBV15; J gene: TRBJ2-3; D gene: NA; clone size: NA; CDR3 DNA: TGTGCCACCAGCAGCCCCCGGGGGTGGGGCACAGATACGCAGTATTTT; CDR3 protein: CATSSPRGWGTDTQYF
V gene: TRBV10-2; J gene: TRBJ2-2; D gene: TRBD1; clone size: NA; CDR3 DNA: TGCGCCAGCAGGTCCAGCGGACAGGTGAACACCGGGGAGCTGTTTTTT; CDR3 protein: CASRSSGQVNTGELFF
V gene: TRBV28; J gene: TRBJ1-2; D gene: TRBD1; clone size: NA; CDR3 DNA: TGTGCCAGCAGAGAGACAGGGTACAGTAATGGCTACACCTTC; CDR3 protein: CASRETGYSNGYTF
V gene: TRBV30; J gene: TRBJ2-7; D gene: NA; clone size: NA; CDR3 DNA: TGTGCCTGGAGCCAGGGACACTACGAGCAGTACTTC; CDR3 protein: CAWSQGHYEQYF
V gene: TRBV28; J gene: TRBJ1-2; D gene: TRBD1; clone size: NA; CDR3 DNA: TGTGCCAGCAGCCGCGACAGGGGGTTCGGCTACACCTTC; CDR3 protein: CASSRDRGFGYTF
V gene: TRBV5-1; J gene: TRBJ2-3; D gene: NA; clone size: NA; CDR3 DNA: TGCGCCAGCAGCTTGGCCCCGGGGGACTCACGCACAGATACGCAGTATTTT; CDR3 protein: CASSLAPGDSRTDTQYF
V gene: TRBV25-1; J gene: TRBJ2-3; D gene: TRBD2; clone size: once; CDR3 DNA: TGTGCCAGAAAAGACGAGCGGGAGGCTGGCACAGATACGCAGTATTTT; CDR3 protein: CARKDEREAGTDTQYF